Shown below are 18 T cell receptor beta chains from a single sample sequenced in a study of T cell changes during pregnancy in multiple sclerosis. Method: immunoSEQ multiplex PCR; TCRdb's copy keeps in-frame clones and lacks some. The table shows about 27,000 clones, with around nine tenths occurring only once. The specimen comprised CD8+ T cells from peripheral blood mononuclear cells, sampled in the second trimester of pregnancy. The receptors come from a female donor with multiple sclerosis, enrolled in a pregnancy study.

This chain joins TRBV4-1 and TRBJ1-5; 8 positions match TRBD1. This CDR3 spans 17 amino acids. V was clipped by 3 bases and J by 2 bases; unmatched bases: 9. Germline V lookup: CDR1 MGHRA, CDR2 YSYEKL. The CDR3 sequence: CASSHHPGGGGNQPQHF. The CDR3 nucleotides are TGCGCCAGCAGCCACCACCCAGGGGGCGGAGGCAATCAGCCCCAGCATTTT.

The V and J genes are TRBV29-1 and TRBJ1-1, with 7 bases identical to TRBD1. V shed 1 base and J 7 bases; nucleotides not matched to a gene: 6. The V gene's germline CDR1 is SQVTM and CDR2 ANQGSEA. The CDR3 is made up of 13 amino acids. The DNA for the CDR3 is TGCAGCGTTGAAGGTGGGACAGATGTTGAAGCTTTCTTT. Residues: CSVEGGTDVEAFF. Together with reference TRBV29-1 and TRBJ1-1, the CDR3 gives the full variable domain: SAVISQKPSRDICQRGTSLTIQCQVDSQVTMMFWYRQQPGQSLTLIATANQGSEATYESGFVIDKFPISRPNLTFSTLTVSNMSPEDSSIYLCSVEGGTDVEAFFGQGTRLTVV.

This clone was observed at least ten times. This sample also contains other DNA sequences that code for the same CDR3. This chain links TRBV6-4 with TRBJ2-3; 14 positions agree with TRBD2. CDR3 length equals 16 residues. The germline CDR1 and CDR2 sequences are MRHNA and SNTAGT. Germline trimming cut 0 bases from V and 6 bases from J; bases unmatched to any gene: 2. The CDR3 bases are TGTGCCAGCAGTGACTCGACTAGCGGGGGGGCGGATACGCAGTATTTT. Translating gives CASSDSTSGGADTQYF.

The V call is TRBV27, the J call TRBJ2-7, with TRBD1 matching 10 bases. CDR3 length equals 18 residues. CDR1 and CDR2 (germline): MNHEY, SMNVEV (reference sequence). V lost 6 bases and J lost 3; bases outside the gene matches: 17. The CDR3 here is CASSPTSDRGKLSYEQYF. The CDR3, as DNA: TGTGCCAGCAGCCCTACCTCGGACAGGGGGAAACTAAGCTACGAGCAGTACTTC.

This clone was seen a few times. The chain uses TRBV27 and TRBJ1-1; D may be TRBD1 (5 bases). Germline V CDR1 and CDR2: MNHEY, SMNVEV (reference sequence). CDR3 length equals 15 residues. V was shortened by 0 bases and J by 2 bases, with 10 bases between the two germline ends. Here the CDR3 reads CASSLSAGSNTEAFF. The DNA of the CDR3 is TGTGCCAGCAGTTTATCGGCAGGGTCTAACACTGAAGCTTTCTTT.

CDR3 in amino acids: CASSEERGSGNTIYF. CDR3 sequence (DNA): TGTGCCAGCAGTGAAGAAAGGGGATCTGGAAACACCATATATTTT. The chain is built from TRBV6-4 and TRBJ1-3, with D perhaps TRBD1 (5 bases). The CDR3 totals 15 residues. Trimming left V 3 bases short and J 1 base short, with 10 bases between. Germline V gives CDR1 MRHNA, CDR2 SNTAGT.

V gene TRBV10-2 combines with J gene TRBJ1-5; D unclear. V was cut by 3 bases and J by 6 bases, with 6 bases left in between. Germline CDR1 WSHSY, CDR2 SAAADI. CDR3 length equals 12 residues. CDR3 protein: CASSETRQPQHF. CDR3 DNA: TGCGCCAGCAGTGAAACTCGTCAGCCCCAGCATTTT.

V and J are TRBV7-2 and TRBJ2-1; 11 bases are shared with TRBD2. Germline loops: CDR1 SGHTA, CDR2 FQGNSA. V shed 5 bases and J 2 bases; nucleotides not matched to a gene: 2. The CDR3 runs 15 residues. DNA for the CDR3: TGTGCCAGCAGCCAGGGACTAGCGGCCTACAATGAGCAGTTCTTC. As protein: CASSQGLAAYNEQFF.

The chain employs TRBV7-2 and TRBJ1-1; 9 nucleotides align to TRBD1. The germline V gene has CDR1 SGHTA and CDR2 FQGNSA. The CDR3 has 13 residues. V shed 8 bases, J shed 4 bases, and the junction held 5 bases outside the gene matches. CDR3 loop: CASGTGPTTEAFF. The CDR3 bases are TGTGCCAGCGGGACAGGGCCGACCACTGAAGCTTTCTTT.

This clone was counted only a few times. The chain recombines TRBV6-6 with TRBJ2-7; possibly TRBD2 for D (7 bases). Between the trimmed V and J ends, which lost 6 bases and 3 bases, there was a span of 18 bases. The CDR3 consists of 15 residues. Germline-derived CDR1 and CDR2 are MNHNY and SVGAGI (reference sequence). The CDR3 loop reads CASRRRGERGYEQYF. For the CDR3, the DNA is TGTGCCAGCAGACGGAGGGGGGAGCGGGGCTACGAGCAGTACTTC.

V usage is TRBV6-4 and J usage is TRBJ2-3, with TRBD2 matching over 13 bases. Looked up from germline, CDR1 is MRHNA and CDR2 is SNTAGT. There are 16 residues in the CDR3. V lost 5 bases to trimming and J lost 4 bases; unmatched junction nucleotides: 6. CDR3 sequence: CASSPGTSGAADTQYF. CDR3 sequence (DNA): TGTGCCAGCAGTCCTGGGACTAGCGGGGCCGCAGATACGCAGTATTTT.

CDR3 sequence (DNA): TGTGCCAGCAGCCCGGGGCGGGGGGGTTACAATGAGCAGTTCTTC. Residues: CASSPGRGGYNEQFF. The chain links TRBV7-6 to TRBJ2-1, with 9 positions matching TRBD2. V shed 5 bases, J shed 4 bases, and the junction held 6 bases outside the gene matches. The CDR3 sequence is 15 residues long. Germline CDR1 SGHVS, CDR2 FNYEAQ.

This chain uses TRBV19 with TRBJ2-1; no reliable D call. Trimming removed 5 bases from V and 1 base from J, with 9 bases in between. Germline V gene data show CDR1 as LNHDA and CDR2 as SQIVND (reference sequence). The CDR3 runs to 14 residues. The CDR3 DNA is TGTGCCAGTAGTGCCCTAGGTTCCTACAATGAGCAGTTCTTC. It encodes CASSALGSYNEQFF.

This clone was detected only once. This chain links TRBV5-1 with TRBJ1-1; 7 nucleotides align to TRBD1. This CDR3 comprises 14 residues. CDR1 is SGHRS and CDR2 is YFSETQ in the germline V gene. V trimming: 2 bases; J trimming: 3 bases; junction bases outside the gene matches: 4. CDR3 DNA sequence: TGCGCCAGCAGCTTTCGGACAGGCGACACTGAAGCTTTCTTT. Translating it yields CASSFRTGDTEAFF.

The rearrangement links TRBV7-2 to TRBJ2-5, with D possibly TRBD2 on 7 matching bases. The ends were cut back, 1 base at V and 5 bases at J, with 11 bases in the middle. CDR1 and CDR2 from the germline V gene are SGHTA and FQGNSA. This CDR3 is built from 14 residues. The CDR3 DNA is TGTGCCAGCAGCTTAGGGGGGGGCTTTGAGACCCAGTACTTC. It is translated as CASSLGGGFETQYF.

The chain couples TRBV28 to TRBJ1-1; TRBD1 is a possible D gene (6 bases). V gave up 6 bases and J gave up 1 base, with 12 bases separating them. CDR1 and CDR2 (germline): MDHEN, SYDVKM. The CDR3 contains 14 residues. Written as DNA, the CDR3 is TGTGCCAGCAGGCCCCAACAGGGGAACACTGAAGCTTTCTTT. Protein product: CASRPQQGNTEAFF.

This clone was counted ten times or more. The chain employs TRBV5-4 and TRBJ1-2; tentative D call: TRBD1 (6 bases). Germline V lookup: CDR1 SGHNT, CDR2 YYREEE (reference sequence). The CDR3 totals 14 residues. Trimming pared 0 bases from V and 4 bases from J, leaving 10 bases between. The CDR3 DNA sequence: TGTGCCAGCAGCTTGGACAGGGTCCCCTATGGCTACACCTTC. Amino acid sequence: CASSLDRVPYGYTF.

This rearrangement joins TRBV5-1 to TRBJ2-5; the match to TRBD2 covers 9 bases. Germline V gene sequence: CDR1 SGHRS, CDR2 YFSETQ. The CDR3 totals 17 residues. V lost 2 bases, J lost 1 base, and 9 bases stayed unmatched. CDR3 nucleotide sequence: TGCGCCAGCAGCTTTGAAGAAGTAGCGGGGGTCCAAGAGACCCAGTACTTC. It codes for CASSFEEVAGVQETQYF.